This T cell receptor beta chain was captured in a study of T cell changes during pregnancy in multiple sclerosis. CDR1 and CDR2 (germline): SGHTA, FQGNSA. The CDR3 is made up of 13 amino acids. The J segment lost 5 bases and the V segment lost 3 bases, leaving 2 bases of the junction unmatched. Measured with immunoSEQ multiplex PCR; TCRdb has only the in-frame clones, and not every one. The repertoire holds 66,000 or so clones, with around 90% as singletons. The source of this sequence is a female donor with multiple sclerosis, enrolled in a pregnancy study. Sequences were derived from CD8+ T cells from peripheral blood mononuclear cells, sampled before pregnancy. The chain recombines TRBV7-2 with TRBJ2-5; 8 nucleotides agree with TRBD2. The CDR3 DNA reads as TGTGCCAGCAGCTTCGGACTAGCCGAGACCCAGTACTTC. Translating it yields CASSFGLAETQYF.